The source of this T cell receptor (beta chain) is a study of blood T cell repertoires in COVID-19. V shed 3 bases, J shed 6 bases, and the junction held 8 bases outside the gene matches. CDR1 is GTSNPN and CDR2 is SVGIG in the germline V gene (reference sequence). The CDR3 has 14 amino acids. Repertoires were generated with immunoSEQ multiplex PCR, while TCRdb's copy carries only in-frame clones and drops some. The table lists about 380,000 clones, 89% of them singletons, with about 1.2% in the top ten. The receptor was derived from a man aged 40-49 years with acute or convalescent COVID-19. The rearrangement uses TRBV30 and TRBJ2-1, with 7 bases lining up with TRBD1. What was sequenced was peripheral blood. The CDR3 DNA is TGTGCCTGGAGAAAGGGGGCCTACCCCAATGAGCAGTTCTTC. Protein product: CAWRKGAYPNEQFF.